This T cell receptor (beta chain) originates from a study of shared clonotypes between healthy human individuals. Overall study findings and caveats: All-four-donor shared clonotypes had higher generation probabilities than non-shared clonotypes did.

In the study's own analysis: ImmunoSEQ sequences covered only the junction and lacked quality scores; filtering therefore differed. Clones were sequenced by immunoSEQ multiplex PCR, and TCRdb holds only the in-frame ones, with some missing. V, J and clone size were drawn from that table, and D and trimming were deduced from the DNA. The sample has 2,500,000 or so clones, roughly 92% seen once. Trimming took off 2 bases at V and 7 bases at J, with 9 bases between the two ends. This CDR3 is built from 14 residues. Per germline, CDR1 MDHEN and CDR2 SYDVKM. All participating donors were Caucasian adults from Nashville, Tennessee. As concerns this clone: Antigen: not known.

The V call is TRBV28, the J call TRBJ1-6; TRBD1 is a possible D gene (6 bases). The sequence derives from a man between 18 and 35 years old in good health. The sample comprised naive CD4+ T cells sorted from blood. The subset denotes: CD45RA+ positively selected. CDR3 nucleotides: TGTGCCAGCAGTTTAACAGGGTTCAATTCACCCCTCCACTTT. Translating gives CASSLTGFNSPLHF.